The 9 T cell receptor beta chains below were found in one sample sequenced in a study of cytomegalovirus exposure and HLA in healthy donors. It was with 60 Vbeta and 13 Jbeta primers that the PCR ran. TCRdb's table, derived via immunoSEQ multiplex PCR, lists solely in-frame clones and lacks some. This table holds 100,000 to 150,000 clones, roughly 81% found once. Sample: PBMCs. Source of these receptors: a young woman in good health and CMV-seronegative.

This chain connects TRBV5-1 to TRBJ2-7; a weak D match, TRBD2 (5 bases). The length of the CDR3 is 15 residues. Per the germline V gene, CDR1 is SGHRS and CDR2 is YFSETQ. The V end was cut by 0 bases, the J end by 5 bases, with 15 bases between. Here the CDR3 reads CASSLDRELLDEQYF. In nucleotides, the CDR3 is TGCGCCAGCAGCTTGGACCGGGAACTCCTGGACGAGCAGTACTTC.

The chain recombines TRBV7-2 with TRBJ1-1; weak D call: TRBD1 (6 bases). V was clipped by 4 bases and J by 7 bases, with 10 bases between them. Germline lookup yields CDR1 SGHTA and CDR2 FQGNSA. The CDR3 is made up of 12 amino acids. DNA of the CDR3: TGTGCCAGCAGCTCGGACAGTGTTGAAGCTTTCTTT. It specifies CASSSDSVEAFF.

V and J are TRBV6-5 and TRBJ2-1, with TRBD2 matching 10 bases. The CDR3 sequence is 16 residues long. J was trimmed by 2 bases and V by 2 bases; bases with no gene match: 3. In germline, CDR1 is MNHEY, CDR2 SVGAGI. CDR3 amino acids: CASSYDTSGAYNEQFF. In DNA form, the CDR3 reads TGTGCCAGCAGTTACGACACTAGCGGGGCCTACAATGAGCAGTTCTTC.

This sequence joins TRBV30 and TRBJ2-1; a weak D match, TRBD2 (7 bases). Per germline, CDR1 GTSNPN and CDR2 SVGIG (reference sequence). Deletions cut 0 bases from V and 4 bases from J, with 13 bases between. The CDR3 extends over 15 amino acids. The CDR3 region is CAWSVGGGAYNEQFF. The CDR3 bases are TGTGCCTGGAGTGTTGGAGGGGGGGCGTACAATGAGCAGTTCTTC.

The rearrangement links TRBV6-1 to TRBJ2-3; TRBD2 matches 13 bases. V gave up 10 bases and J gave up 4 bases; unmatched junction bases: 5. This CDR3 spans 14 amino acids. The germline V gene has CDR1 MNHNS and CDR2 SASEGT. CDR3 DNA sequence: TGTGCCACCCGACTAGCGGGAGGATCAGATACGCAGTATTTT. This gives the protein CATRLAGGSDTQYF.

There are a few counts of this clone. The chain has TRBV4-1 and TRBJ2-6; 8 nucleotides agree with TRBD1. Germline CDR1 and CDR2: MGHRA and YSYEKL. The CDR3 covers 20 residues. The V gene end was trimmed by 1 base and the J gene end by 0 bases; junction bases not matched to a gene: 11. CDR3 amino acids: CASSQGGLGQGVSGANVLTF. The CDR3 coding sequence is TGCGCCAGCAGCCAAGGGGGGTTAGGACAGGGAGTCTCTGGGGCCAACGTCCTGACTTTC.

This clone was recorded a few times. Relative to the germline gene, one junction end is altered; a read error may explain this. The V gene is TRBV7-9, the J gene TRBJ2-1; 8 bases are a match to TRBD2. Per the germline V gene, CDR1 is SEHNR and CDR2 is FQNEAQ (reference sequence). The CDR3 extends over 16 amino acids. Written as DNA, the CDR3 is TGTTCCAGCAGCTTCGTCCCGGGACTAGAATCGGGTGAGCAGTTCTTC. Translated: CSSSFVPGLESGEQFF.

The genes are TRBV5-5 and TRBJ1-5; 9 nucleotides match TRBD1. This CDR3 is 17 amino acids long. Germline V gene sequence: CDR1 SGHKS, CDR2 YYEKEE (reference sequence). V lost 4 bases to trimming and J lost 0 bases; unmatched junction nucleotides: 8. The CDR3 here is CASSPDRGVGSNQPQHF. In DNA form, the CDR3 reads TGTGCCAGCAGCCCAGACAGGGGGGTTGGTAGCAATCAGCCCCAGCATTTT.

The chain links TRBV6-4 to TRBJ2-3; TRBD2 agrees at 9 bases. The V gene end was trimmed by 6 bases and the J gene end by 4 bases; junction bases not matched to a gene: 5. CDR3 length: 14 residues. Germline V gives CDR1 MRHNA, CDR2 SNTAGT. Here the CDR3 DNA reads TGTGCCAGCAGGGAGCGGGAGGTGGCAGATACGCAGTATTTT. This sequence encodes CASREREVADTQYF.